This T cell receptor beta chain is drawn from a study of PD-L1 blockade in urothelial cancer. Overall study: The patients first took atezolizumab around 2014, receiving 1,200 mg intravenously every 3 weeks.

Libraries were prepared by immunoSEQ multiplex PCR; TCRdb keeps only in-frame clonotypes and omits some of them. The sample has approximately 120,000 clones, 86% seen once. As to time point: peripheral blood 6 weeks after treatment start. The CDR3 sequence is 12 residues long. V dropped 6 bases and J dropped 4 bases, with 9 bases sitting between them. Germline V lookup: CDR1 LNHDA, CDR2 SQIVND (reference sequence). This clonotype was sampled from a man aged 45-60 years with urothelial cancer. The sample in question was PBMCs, obtained around atezolizumab (anti-PD-L1) treatment. The rearrangement links TRBV19 to TRBJ1-1; a possible D gene is TRBD1 (5 bases). CDR3 protein: CASRRDSTEAFF. The CDR3 DNA is TGTGCCAGTAGGCGGGACTCCACTGAAGCTTTCTTT.